These T cell receptor beta chains were read from a single sample in a study of cytomegalovirus exposure and HLA in healthy donors. Repertoires were generated with immunoSEQ multiplex PCR, while TCRdb's copy carries only in-frame clones and drops some. This table has 140,000 or so clones, approximately 84% appearing once. Sequenced: PBMCs. All receptors derive from an older woman in good health and CMV-seropositive. Each CDR3 is given with its conserved first and last residue. Each record gives: V gene, D gene, J gene, clone size, CDR3 length, CDR3 protein, CDR3 DNA. D genes are given only for firm matches. Clone size is not always given. Where it is, it says once, few, many or a class for expanded clones.

v_call: TRBV10-3; d_call: TRBD2; j_call: TRBJ2-7; clone_size: .; cdr3_length: 15; cdr3_aa: CAISEDYGTSYEQYF; cdr3_nt: TGTGCCATCAGTGAGGATTACGGGACTAGCTACGAGCAGTACTTC
v_call: TRBV10-2; d_call: TRBD1; j_call: TRBJ1-5; clone_size: .; cdr3_length: 15; cdr3_aa: CASSDGDSYNQPQHF; cdr3_nt: TGCGCCAGCAGTGATGGGGACAGTTACAATCAGCCCCAGCATTTT
v_call: TRBV28; d_call: .; j_call: TRBJ2-7; clone_size: once; cdr3_length: 13; cdr3_aa: CASSPTGTYEQYF; cdr3_nt: TGTGCCAGCAGTCCCACGGGTACCTACGAGCAGTACTTC
v_call: TRBV5-1; d_call: .; j_call: TRBJ1-1; clone_size: .; cdr3_length: 13; cdr3_aa: CASRGVANTEAFF; cdr3_nt: TGCGCCAGCAGAGGGGTTGCGAACACTGAAGCTTTCTTT
v_call: TRBV7-2; d_call: TRBD2; j_call: TRBJ2-7; clone_size: .; cdr3_length: 12; cdr3_aa: CASGGVGYEQYF; cdr3_nt: TGTGCCAGCGGGGGGGTCGGGTACGAGCAGTACTTC
v_call: TRBV7-9; d_call: .; j_call: TRBJ2-7; clone_size: .; cdr3_length: 12; cdr3_aa: CASSLGDMKQYF; cdr3_nt: TGTGCCAGCAGCTTAGGGGACATGAAGCAGTACTTC
v_call: TRBV5-1; d_call: .; j_call: TRBJ2-5; clone_size: .; cdr3_length: 14; cdr3_aa: CASSLAQGPKTQYF; cdr3_nt: TGCGCCAGCAGCTTGGCTCAGGGGCCCAAGACCCAGTACTTC
v_call: TRBV7-9; d_call: TRBD1; j_call: TRBJ2-7; clone_size: .; cdr3_length: 16; cdr3_aa: CASSLVGDRGFGEQYF; cdr3_nt: TGTGCCAGCAGCTTAGTAGGGGACAGGGGGTTTGGCGAGCAGTACTTC
v_call: TRBV27; d_call: TRBD2; j_call: TRBJ2-7; clone_size: .; cdr3_length: 15; cdr3_aa: CASSTTSPTYYEQYF; cdr3_nt: TGTGCCAGCAGCACGACTAGCCCCACGTACTACGAGCAGTACTTC
v_call: TRBV7-8; d_call: .; j_call: TRBJ2-1; clone_size: .; cdr3_length: 15; cdr3_aa: CASSLEADIPTGQFF; cdr3_nt: TGTGCCAGCAGCCTAGAGGCCGACATTCCGACAGGGCAGTTCTTC
v_call: TRBV27; d_call: .; j_call: TRBJ2-3; clone_size: .; cdr3_length: 16; cdr3_aa: CASKSPSARPPDTQYF; cdr3_nt: TGTGCCAGCAAATCCCCTAGCGCGAGGCCGCCAGATACGCAGTATTTT
v_call: TRBV7-9; d_call: .; j_call: TRBJ1-3; clone_size: few; cdr3_length: 16; cdr3_aa: CASSLVGAGSGNTIYF; cdr3_nt: TGTGCCAGCAGCTTAGTGGGGGCCGGGTCCGGAAACACCATATATTTT
v_call: TRBV5-4; d_call: TRBD2; j_call: TRBJ2-1; clone_size: .; cdr3_length: 15; cdr3_aa: CASSLGASGHNEQFF; cdr3_nt: TGTGCCAGCAGCTTGGGGGCTAGCGGCCACAATGAGCAGTTCTTC
v_call: TRBV19; d_call: .; j_call: TRBJ1-5; clone_size: .; cdr3_length: 16; cdr3_aa: CASSPGTTKTNQPQHF; cdr3_nt: TGTGCCAGTAGTCCCGGGACAACAAAGACCAATCAGCCCCAGCATTTT
v_call: TRBV14; d_call: TRBD1; j_call: TRBJ2-7; clone_size: .; cdr3_length: 16; cdr3_aa: CASSHNRGRGNYEQYF; cdr3_nt: TGTGCCAGCAGCCATAACAGGGGGCGCGGGAACTACGAGCAGTACTTC
v_call: TRBV6-5; d_call: .; j_call: TRBJ2-1; clone_size: once; cdr3_length: 12; cdr3_aa: CASSRTYNEQFF; cdr3_nt: TGTGCCAGCAGCCGAACTTACAATGAGCAGTTCTTC
v_call: TRBV7-2; d_call: .; j_call: TRBJ2-7; clone_size: few; cdr3_length: 14; cdr3_aa: CASSLRQTTFEQYF; cdr3_nt: TGTGCCAGCAGCTTAAGACAGACGACGTTCGAGCAGTACTTC
v_call: TRBV7-9; d_call: .; j_call: TRBJ1-1; clone_size: .; cdr3_length: 12; cdr3_aa: CASSLMNTEAFF; cdr3_nt: TGTGCCAGCAGTCTTATGAACACTGAAGCTTTCTTT
v_call: TRBV25-1; d_call: .; j_call: TRBJ2-5; clone_size: .; cdr3_length: 17; cdr3_aa: CASSESLSAQGGETQYF; cdr3_nt: TGTGCCAGCAGTGAATCACTTTCCGCCCAGGGAGGTGAGACCCAGTACTTC
v_call: TRBV15; d_call: .; j_call: TRBJ2-5; clone_size: .; cdr3_length: 14; cdr3_aa: CATSPWTDQETQYF; cdr3_nt: TGTGCCACCAGCCCTTGGACAGATCAAGAGACCCAGTACTTC
v_call: TRBV30; d_call: .; j_call: TRBJ2-1; clone_size: few; cdr3_length: 12; cdr3_aa: CAGGEAYNEQFF; cdr3_nt: TGTGCCGGAGGGGAGGCCTACAATGAGCAGTTCTTC
v_call: TRBV7-8; d_call: TRBD1; j_call: TRBJ2-2; clone_size: .; cdr3_length: 15; cdr3_aa: CASSLGQGAPGELFF; cdr3_nt: TGTGCCAGCAGCTTGGGACAGGGGGCGCCCGGGGAGCTGTTTTTT
v_call: TRBV9; d_call: .; j_call: TRBJ2-1; clone_size: .; cdr3_length: 17; cdr3_aa: CASSVAHGVGSYNEQFF; cdr3_nt: TGTGCCAGCAGCGTAGCTCACGGGGTAGGGTCATACAATGAGCAGTTCTTC
v_call: TRBV6-1; d_call: .; j_call: TRBJ2-1; clone_size: .; cdr3_length: 13; cdr3_aa: CASSRLGGNEQFF; cdr3_nt: TGTGCCAGCAGTCGCCTCGGCGGCAATGAGCAGTTCTTC
v_call: TRBV28; d_call: .; j_call: TRBJ2-1; clone_size: .; cdr3_length: 15; cdr3_aa: CASRLRDNSYNEQFF; cdr3_nt: TGTGCCAGCAGGCTACGGGACAACTCCTACAATGAGCAGTTCTTC
v_call: TRBV28; d_call: .; j_call: TRBJ2-2; clone_size: .; cdr3_length: 17; cdr3_aa: CASSLPIRQGGTGELFF; cdr3_nt: TGTGCCAGCAGTTTACCGATCCGACAGGGAGGCACCGGGGAGCTGTTTTTT
v_call: TRBV7-9; d_call: .; j_call: TRBJ2-2; clone_size: .; cdr3_length: 14; cdr3_aa: CASSLTGIPGELFF; cdr3_nt: TGTGCCAGCAGCCTAACAGGGATACCCGGGGAGCTGTTTTTT
v_call: TRBV6-5; d_call: TRBD1; j_call: TRBJ1-4; clone_size: .; cdr3_length: 14; cdr3_aa: CASSRGTGNEKLFF; cdr3_nt: TGTGCCAGCAGTAGAGGGACAGGGAACGAAAAACTGTTTTTT
v_call: TRBV14; d_call: TRBD1; j_call: TRBJ2-5; clone_size: once; cdr3_length: 15; cdr3_aa: CASSLRDRGRETQYF; cdr3_nt: TGTGCCAGCAGCCTCCGGGACAGGGGTAGAGAGACCCAGTACTTC
v_call: TRBV7-9; d_call: .; j_call: TRBJ2-7; clone_size: .; cdr3_length: 18; cdr3_aa: CASSLGGGGVGFSYEQYF; cdr3_nt: TGTGCCAGCAGCTTAGGAGGCGGCGGAGTAGGCTTCTCCTACGAGCAGTACTTC
v_call: TRBV5-6; d_call: TRBD1; j_call: TRBJ1-4; clone_size: few; cdr3_length: 14; cdr3_aa: CASSLQGASEKLFF; cdr3_nt: TGTGCCAGCAGCTTGCAGGGGGCAAGTGAAAAACTGTTTTTT
v_call: TRBV4-1; d_call: TRBD1; j_call: TRBJ2-5; clone_size: .; cdr3_length: 13; cdr3_aa: CASSQRQGETQYF; cdr3_nt: TGCGCCAGCAGCCAACGACAGGGAGAGACCCAGTACTTC
v_call: TRBV5-1; d_call: TRBD1; j_call: TRBJ2-3; clone_size: .; cdr3_length: 11; cdr3_aa: CASSWGQAQYF; cdr3_nt: TGCGCCAGCAGCTGGGGACAGGCGCAGTATTTT
v_call: TRBV30; d_call: .; j_call: TRBJ1-3; clone_size: few; cdr3_length: 16; cdr3_aa: CAWSVPKGPLRNTIYF; cdr3_nt: TGTGCCTGGAGTGTACCAAAGGGGCCGCTGAGAAACACCATATATTTT
v_call: TRBV10-3; d_call: TRBD1; j_call: TRBJ1-5; clone_size: .; cdr3_length: 17; cdr3_aa: CAISEKGTGGAVQPQHF; cdr3_nt: TGTGCCATCAGTGAGAAAGGAACAGGGGGCGCGGTTCAGCCCCAGCATTTT
v_call: TRBV27; d_call: TRBD1; j_call: TRBJ2-3; clone_size: .; cdr3_length: 17; cdr3_aa: CASSRNPSRRGTDTQYF; cdr3_nt: TGTGCCAGCAGTCGAAACCCTTCCCGCAGGGGGACAGATACGCAGTATTTT
v_call: TRBV4-3; d_call: .; j_call: TRBJ2-3; clone_size: .; cdr3_length: 21; cdr3_aa: CASSQDRRGSYGGPITDTQYF; cdr3_nt: TGCGCCAGCAGCCAAGATCGGAGGGGATCGTATGGCGGTCCAATCACAGATACGCAGTATTTT
v_call: TRBV7-2; d_call: .; j_call: TRBJ2-3; clone_size: .; cdr3_length: 14; cdr3_aa: CASSSSGGTDTQYF; cdr3_nt: TGTGCCAGCAGCTCATCCGGGGGCACAGATACGCAGTATTTT
v_call: TRBV27; d_call: TRBD1; j_call: TRBJ2-7; clone_size: once; cdr3_length: 13; cdr3_aa: CASSPGTAYEQCF; cdr3_nt: TGTGCCAGCAGTCCCGGGACAGCCTACGAGCAGTGCTTC
v_call: TRBV2; d_call: .; j_call: TRBJ1-2; clone_size: .; cdr3_length: 13; cdr3_aa: CASSGTANYGYTF; cdr3_nt: TGTGCCAGCAGTGGGACAGCTAACTATGGCTACACCTTC
v_call: TRBV2; d_call: TRBD2; j_call: TRBJ2-1; clone_size: .; cdr3_length: 15; cdr3_aa: CASSGEGTRGNEQFF; cdr3_nt: TGTGCCAGCAGTGGAGAAGGGACTAGGGGCAATGAGCAGTTCTTC
v_call: TRBV19; d_call: TRBD2; j_call: TRBJ2-1; clone_size: .; cdr3_length: 16; cdr3_aa: CASSISGTSGHNEQFF; cdr3_nt: TGTGCCAGTAGTATTTCCGGGACTAGCGGCCACAATGAGCAGTTCTTC
v_call: TRBV28; d_call: .; j_call: TRBJ1-2; clone_size: .; cdr3_length: 14; cdr3_aa: CASNPGVVNYGYTF; cdr3_nt: TGTGCCAGCAACCCGGGGGTGGTCAACTATGGCTACACCTTC
v_call: TRBV7-2; d_call: TRBD2; j_call: TRBJ2-1; clone_size: .; cdr3_length: 19; cdr3_aa: CASTKPGANSGSGGHEQFF; cdr3_nt: TGTGCCAGCACCAAGCCGGGGGCGAATAGCGGGAGTGGCGGTCATGAGCAGTTCTTC
v_call: TRBV30; d_call: TRBD1; j_call: TRBJ1-1; clone_size: .; cdr3_length: 15; cdr3_aa: CAWSPRQGRQTEAFF; cdr3_nt: TGTGCCTGGAGTCCGCGACAGGGAAGACAAACTGAAGCTTTCTTT
v_call: TRBV5-1; d_call: .; j_call: TRBJ2-7; clone_size: .; cdr3_length: 12; cdr3_aa: CASSLGDYEQYF; cdr3_nt: TGCGCCAGCAGCTTGGGGGACTACGAGCAGTACTTC
v_call: TRBV28; d_call: TRBD1; j_call: TRBJ1-1; clone_size: once; cdr3_length: 13; cdr3_aa: CASSLLDRAEAFF; cdr3_nt: TGTGCCAGCAGTTTGTTGGACAGGGCAGAAGCTTTCTTT
v_call: TRBV5-6; d_call: .; j_call: TRBJ2-3; clone_size: .; cdr3_length: 15; cdr3_aa: CASSRDSASTDTQYF; cdr3_nt: TGTGCCAGCAGCCGGGACTCTGCTAGCACAGATACGCAGTATTTT
v_call: TRBV18; d_call: .; j_call: TRBJ2-3; clone_size: .; cdr3_length: 16; cdr3_aa: CASSPLNGVGTDTQYF; cdr3_nt: TGTGCCAGCTCACCACTTAACGGGGTCGGCACAGATACGCAGTATTTT